Listed here are 3 T cell receptor beta chains from one sample, sequenced in a study of CD8 T cells in Susac syndrome. RNA, at roughly 0.45 to 1 ug, was reverse transcribed with random hexamers. TCRdb re-called the immunoSEQ multiplex PCR reads with MiXCR, one entry per CDR3 protein. The data show 170,000 or so distinct CDR3 sequences, about 96% seen once. Sequenced sample: CD4+ T cells from PBMCs. These receptors were collected from a human donor with Susac syndrome.

This rearrangement joins TRBV20-1 to TRBJ1-1; D is ambiguous. The CDR3 is 12 residues long. Germline-derived CDR1 and CDR2 are DFQATT and SNEGSKA (reference sequence). Trimming pared 2 bases from V and 1 base from J, leaving 5 bases between. CDR3 region: CSARRQNTEAFF. Here the CDR3 DNA reads TGCAGTGCTAGACGGCAGAACACTGAAGCTTTCTTT.

This chain connects TRBV30 to TRBJ2-1; D is unclear. The CDR3 covers 14 residues. Germline values: CDR1 GTSNPN, CDR2 SVGIG (reference sequence). V lost 0 bases, J lost 8 bases, and 14 bases lay in between. The CDR3 nucleotides are TGTGCCTGGAGTGTACGGCGCGCTGTAGATGAGCAGTTCTTC. Translating gives CAWSVRRAVDEQFF. The full variable domain, completed using reference TRBV30 and TRBJ2-1, is SQTIHQWPATLVQPVGSPLSLECTVEGTSNPNLYWYRQAAGRGLQLLFYSVGIGQISSEVPQNLSASRPQDRQFILSSKKLLLSDSGFYLCAWSVRRAVDEQFFGPGTRLTVL.

This chain joins TRBV9 and TRBJ2-1; the D call may be TRBD1 or TRBD2 (5 bases each). Trimming left V 1 base short and J 9 bases short, with 14 bases between. The CDR3 sequence is 14 residues long. CDR1 is SGDLS and CDR2 is YYNGEE in the germline V gene. The CDR3 nucleotides are TGTGCCAGCAGCGTATCAGGGAGTCGTGGTGAGCAGTTCTTC. Protein sequence: CASSVSGSRGEQFF.